The 28 T cell receptor beta chains given below trace back to one sample, sequenced in a study of shared clonotypes between healthy human individuals. Produced via immunoSEQ multiplex PCR; TCRdb's table is partial and in-frame only. The table lists about 1.5 million clones, roughly 97% of them singletons, with 1% to 1.5% in the top ten. The sample comprised naive CD4+ T cells sorted from blood. The sample's subset: CD45RA+ positively selected. Receptor source: a man aged 25-45 years in good health.

This rearrangement joins TRBV9 to TRBJ2-7, with D maybe TRBD1 (5 bases). This CDR3 spans 16 amino acids. Trimming stripped 0 bases from V and 6 bases from J, with 19 bases between. Per the germline V gene, CDR1 is SGDLS and CDR2 is YYNGEE. The CDR3 bases are TGTGCCAGCAGCGTAGGGTCCCAGGGTAGGTTGGGCGAGCAGTACTTC. It is translated as CASSVGSQGRLGEQYF.

Points on this clone: The same CDR3 also results from other DNA sequences found in this sample. The chain employs TRBV7-2 and TRBJ2-7; D is perhaps TRBD1 or TRBD2 (5 bases each). CDR3 length: 15 amino acids. The V gene lost 6 bases and the J gene lost 1 base, with 16 bases spanning the gap. Germline V gives CDR1 SGHTA, CDR2 FQGNSA. The chain's CDR3 is CASRPTGTSSYEQYF. In nucleotides, the CDR3 is TGTGCCAGCAGACCCACCGGGACGTCTTCCTACGAGCAGTACTTC.

The chain combines TRBV7-9 with TRBJ1-2; TRBD1 aligns across 8 bases. Trimming cost V 5 bases and J 2 bases; bases outside gene matches: 7. The CDR3 runs to 15 residues. Germline V gene lookup returns CDR1 SEHNR and CDR2 FQNEAQ (reference sequence). This chain's CDR3 is CASSLDTGGNYGYTF. CDR3 nucleotide sequence: TGTGCCAGCAGCCTCGATACAGGGGGGAACTATGGCTACACCTTC.

The rearrangement links TRBV5-6 to TRBJ1-2, with TRBD1 as a possible D gene (6 bases). Germline V gene sequence: CDR1 SGHDT, CDR2 YYEEEE. Trimming cost V 5 bases and J 6 bases, with 20 bases left between them. There are 15 residues in the CDR3. Here the CDR3 DNA reads TGTGCCAGCAGTTGGGGAAGACGGGACATTCATGGCTACACCTTC. It encodes CASSWGRRDIHGYTF.

The V call is TRBV7-9, the J call TRBJ2-7; D is possibly TRBD1 (7 bases). Between the trimmed V and J ends, which lost 5 bases and 12 bases, there was a span of 20 bases. There are 13 residues in the CDR3. Germline-derived CDR1 and CDR2 are SEHNR and FQNEAQ (reference sequence). This chain's CDR3 is CASSRRGTVSLYF. Here the CDR3 DNA reads TGTGCCAGCAGCCGACGCGGGACAGTCTCTCTGTACTTC.

The sample holds one count of this clone. The chain carries TRBV9 and TRBJ2-3; D uncertain. CDR3 length equals 14 residues. The ends were cut back, 1 base at V and 4 bases at J, with 10 bases in the middle. The germline V gene has CDR1 SGDLS and CDR2 YYNGEE. The CDR3 region is CASSVRSMADTQYF. DNA of the CDR3: TGTGCCAGCAGCGTACGCTCTATGGCAGATACGCAGTATTTT.

This clone was counted once. The chain carries TRBV7-2 and TRBJ2-3; no firm D call. V lost 3 bases and J lost 1, with 11 bases in between. The CDR3 is 15 residues long. Germline V lookup: CDR1 SGHTA, CDR2 FQGNSA. CDR3 nucleotides: TGTGCCAGCAGCTTTGACCGTTTGGGCACAGATACGCAGTATTTT. It translates to CASSFDRLGTDTQYF.

The CDR3 nucleotides are TGTGCCTGGAGTCTTGGCAGGCAACGGAATGAGCAGTTCTTC. Its protein is CAWSLGRQRNEQFF. The V gene is TRBV30, the J gene TRBJ2-1; D not resolved. The V gene's germline CDR1 is GTSNPN and CDR2 SVGIG (reference sequence). CDR3 length: 14 residues. V lost 2 bases and J 7 bases, leaving 15 bases between the germline ends.

This chain connects TRBV10-3 to TRBJ1-2; tentative D call: TRBD1 (6 bases). V was shortened by 6 bases and J by 7 bases, with 18 bases between the two germline ends. From germline, CDR1 is ENHRY and CDR2 SYGVKD. The CDR3 loop spans 14 amino acids. The CDR3 DNA is TGTGCCATCAGCCACAGGGAAAAACGTGGTGGCTACACCTTC. Translated: CAISHREKRGGYTF.

The J gene is TRBJ1-2, the V gene TRBV6-5, with 9 positions matching TRBD1. The V and J ends lost 2 bases and 3 bases, in that order; junction bases with no gene match: 7. This CDR3 comprises 16 residues. Looked up from germline, CDR1 is MNHEY and CDR2 is SVGAGI. CDR3 amino acids: CASSYSPDRGDYGYTF. Here the CDR3 DNA reads TGTGCCAGCAGTTACAGTCCGGACAGGGGTGACTATGGCTACACCTTC.

The chain is built from TRBV4-2 and TRBJ2-2, with D perhaps matching TRBD1 (6 bases). This CDR3 spans 17 amino acids. Trimming left V 0 bases short and J 0 bases short, with 11 bases between. The V gene's germline CDR1 is LGHNA and CDR2 YNFKEQ. For the CDR3, the DNA is TGTGCCAGCAGCCAAGATCCAGGGGACGCGAACACCGGGGAGCTGTTTTTT. Its protein is CASSQDPGDANTGELFF.

The rearrangement uses TRBV27 and TRBJ1-3; D is uncertain. The CDR3 runs to 16 residues. The ends were cut back, 2 bases at V and 2 bases at J, with 13 bases in the middle. From germline, CDR1 is MNHEY and CDR2 SMNVEV (reference sequence). This CDR3 is CASSLLPIKAGNTIYF. In nucleotides, the CDR3 is TGTGCCAGCAGTTTACTGCCCATTAAGGCTGGAAACACCATATATTTT.

In this sample, this clone turned up once. Other DNA sequences of this sample code for an identical CDR3. This chain links TRBV6-4 with TRBJ2-1; D is unresolved. CDR1 and CDR2 (germline): MRHNA, SNTAGT. The CDR3 runs 16 residues. The V end lost 0 bases, the J end lost 0 bases, and 9 bases lay between the germline ends. The CDR3 coding sequence is TGTGCCAGCAGTGACTCGACTGCCAGCTCCTACAATGAGCAGTTCTTC. Translation: CASSDSTASSYNEQFF.

The chain is built from TRBV7-8 and TRBJ2-1; 7 positions match TRBD2. Trimming at V came to 5 bases and at J to 5 bases, leaving 6 bases not matched to a gene. This CDR3 region has 14 residues. CDR1 and CDR2 from the germline V gene are SGHVS and FQNEAQ. Here the CDR3 DNA reads TGTGCCAGCAGCCCCCAAGCGGGACACAATGAGCAGTTCTTC. It encodes CASSPQAGHNEQFF.

This clone was counted a few times. The V call is TRBV6-5, the J call TRBJ2-7; TRBD2 might be the D (5 bases). Germline loops: CDR1 MNHEY, CDR2 SVGAGI. V was pared by 5 bases and J by 6 bases, with 14 bases between. The CDR3 is 13 amino acids. As DNA, the CDR3 is TGTGCCAGCAGTAAACTAGGCCCCGTCGAGCAGTACTTC. Its protein is CASSKLGPVEQYF.

As to this clone: At one end the junction does not follow the germline gene, possibly because of a read error. The chain uses TRBV5-6 and TRBJ2-5; 14 positions agree with TRBD2. The CDR3 consists of 14 residues. Germline CDR1 is SGHDT and CDR2 is YYEEEE. The CDR3 region is CASSLGWGTSGRNF. In DNA form, the CDR3 reads TGTGCCAGCAGCTTGGGGTGGGGGACTAGCGGGAGAAACTTC. Drawing the rest from reference TRBV5-6 and TRBJ2-5, the complete variable domain is DAGVTQSPTHLIKTRGQQVTLRCSPKSGHDTVSWYQQALGQGPQFIFQYYEEEERQRGNFPDRFSGHQFPNYSSELNVNALLLGDSALYLCASSLGWGTSGRNFGPGTRLLVL.

A remark on this clone: Other DNA sequences in this sample translate to the same CDR3. V and J are TRBV5-4 and TRBJ2-5; D possibly corresponds to TRBD2 (5 bases). The germline gives CDR1 SGHNT, CDR2 YYREEE (reference sequence). The CDR3 consists of 13 residues. Trimming left V 2 bases short and J 5 bases short, with 10 bases between. The CDR3 is CASSFRGWETQYF. CDR3 in DNA: TGTGCCAGCAGCTTTAGAGGGTGGGAGACCCAGTACTTC.

This chain links TRBV19 with TRBJ2-5; 9 bases map to TRBD2. Germline V gene lookup returns CDR1 LNHDA and CDR2 SQIVND (reference sequence). This CDR3 region has 16 residues. The V and J ends lost 3 bases and 2 bases, in that order; junction bases with no gene match: 7. For the CDR3, the DNA is TGTGCCAGTAGTATTTCCGGCGGGAGGGCACAAGAGACCCAGTACTTC. Translated: CASSISGGRAQETQYF.

This chain's CDR3 is CAIRTQVSNTEAFF. CDR3 nucleotide sequence: TGTGCCATCAGGACACAGGTGTCAAACACTGAAGCTTTCTTT. This sequence joins TRBV10-3 and TRBJ1-1; maybe TRBD1 (5 bases). Germline CDR1 ENHRY, CDR2 SYGVKD. Trimming pared 6 bases from V and 2 bases from J, leaving 13 bases between. The CDR3 is 14 residues long.

The chain combines TRBV27 with TRBJ2-3; TRBD2 aligns across 13 bases. The CDR3 extends over 16 amino acids. Germline lookup yields CDR1 MNHEY and CDR2 SMNVEV (reference sequence). The V and J ends lost 6 bases and 10 bases, in that order; junction bases with no gene match: 13. CDR3 residues: CASSQGLAGEVGAQYF. CDR3 nucleotide sequence: TGTGCCAGCAGCCAAGGACTAGCGGGAGAGGTCGGGGCGCAGTATTTT.

The genes are TRBV5-1 and TRBJ2-2; no clear D. Trimming stripped 0 bases from V and 2 bases from J, with 11 bases between. The CDR3 contains 16 residues. Germline CDR1 is SGHRS and CDR2 is YFSETQ. CDR3 in amino acids: CASSLGLIPNTGELFF. DNA of the CDR3: TGCGCCAGCAGCTTGGGGCTAATCCCCAACACCGGGGAGCTGTTTTTT.

The CDR3 DNA is TGCGCCAGCAGCCGTCTGGGGACTGAAGCTTTCTTT. It is translated as CASSRLGTEAFF. The chain links TRBV4-1 to TRBJ1-1; no clear D. CDR3 length: 12 amino acids. Germline V lookup: CDR1 MGHRA, CDR2 YSYEKL. Trimming took 4 bases from V and 5 from J, leaving 8 bases between them.

The V call is TRBV29-1, the J call TRBJ2-7; D may be TRBD2 (5 bases). The CDR3 is 12 residues long. Trimming left V 7 bases short and J 5 bases short, with 15 bases between. Germline assignment: CDR1 SQVTM and CDR2 ANQGSEA. The CDR3 reads CSAGPRRDEQYF. The CDR3 DNA sequence: TGCAGCGCTGGCCCCCGGCGGGACGAGCAGTACTTC.

The genes are TRBV9 and TRBJ1-2; 9 bases align to TRBD1. The CDR3 contains 14 residues. Germline trimming cut 3 bases from V and 7 bases from J; bases unmatched to any gene: 7. Germline CDR1 SGDLS, CDR2 YYNGEE. The CDR3: CASSADRGVGGYTF. The CDR3, as DNA: TGTGCCAGCAGCGCGGACAGGGGAGTCGGTGGCTACACCTTC.

The CDR3, as DNA: TGCGCCAGCAGTGGGACAGGGGGCGTTTTATCAGATACGCAGTATTTT. Protein sequence: CASSGTGGVLSDTQYF. This rearrangement joins TRBV10-1 to TRBJ2-3; the match to TRBD1 covers 11 bases. Per germline, CDR1 WNHNN and CDR2 SYGVQD (reference sequence). The trim removed 4 bases at V and 4 bases at J, leaving 7 bases unmatched. The CDR3 has 16 amino acids.

The chain employs TRBV18 and TRBJ1-1; D not certain. V lost 8 bases and J lost 0, with 10 bases in between. Germline loops: CDR1 KGHSH, CDR2 LQKENI. This CDR3 spans 13 amino acids. CDR3 DNA: TGTGCCAGCAGAACCTCGGTGAACACTGAAGCTTTCTTT. Encoded protein: CASRTSVNTEAFF.

The chain is built from TRBV6-4 and TRBJ1-2; perhaps TRBD1 as D (5 bases). Germline CDR1 MRHNA, CDR2 SNTAGT. The V end lost 2 bases, the J end lost 4 bases, and 11 bases lay between the germline ends. This CDR3 has 14 residues. CDR3 DNA sequence: TGTGCCAGCAGTGACAATGAGGGGCTCTATGGCTACACCTTC. Translating it yields CASSDNEGLYGYTF.

V gene TRBV6-1 combines with J gene TRBJ1-5; the D gene is possibly TRBD1 (6 bases). The CDR3 spans 14 residues. V was pared by 8 bases and J by 9 bases, with 20 bases between. The germline gives CDR1 MNHNS, CDR2 SASEGT. CDR3 loop: CASLVRTGLWPQHF. CDR3 DNA: TGTGCCAGCCTCGTCCGAACAGGGTTATGGCCCCAGCATTTT.